This T cell receptor beta chain stems from a study of T cell responses to AZD1222 COVID-19 vaccine listed by TCRdb under 2021. Background on the whole study: A total of under 250 trial participants underwent TCR sequencing, of whom nearly 210 had received two doses of AZD1222 and about 25 had received two doses of the MenACWY control vaccine. Enrollment into the trials was organized by age into subgroups of 18-55, 56-69 and 70-plus years, and those subgroups contained roughly 140, 27 and 60 TCR-sequenced participants, respectively. The investigation overall reported the following: Most participants were white British and females outnumbered males, and the authors suggested that clonal diversity may have been underestimated. Vaccine-associated CD4 TCRs spanned the whole spike protein, with dominant responses in regions 160-218 and 743-854. Conclusions about previously exposed vaccinees were limited because only six or seven AZD1222 recipients were SARS-CoV-2 seropositive at baseline. Because no samples from the day 14 peak response were available, repertoires could be characterized only after the peak T cell response. After two AZD1222 doses, both the breadth and the depth of spike-specific TCRs were significantly higher than at day 0 and than in MenACWY recipients. Reportedly, close to half of the unique spike-specific TCRs recognized epitopes lying outside the regions that are mutated in the B.1.351 and B.1.1.7 variants. In the small 56-69-year group, the increase in depth fell short of significance, most likely because of low power.

The germline V end is reduced by 6 bases and the J end by 7 bases; junction bases left unmatched: 7. Including cysteine and phenylalanine, the CDR3 has 14 amino acids. The DNA shown is the 42-base CDR3, in frame from base 1. For CDR1 and CDR2, the germline V gene lists MNHEY and SVGAGI. The CDR3 regions of human TCRbeta chains were analyzed by immunosequencing. In the source study's methods: Repertoire TCRs were matched against a reference library of SARS-CoV-2-specific TCRs generated with the MIRA antigen-specificity platform. Breadth meant the fraction of unique TCRs that were SARS-CoV-2-associated, whereas depth meant the fraction of total T cells that were SARS-CoV-2-associated. Using the MIRA data, each spike-specific TCR was assigned both to the spike region to which the TCR was reactive and to a CD4 or CD8 class. Log10-transformed breadth and depth values were compared by one-way ANOVA with Sidak's multiple comparisons tests. TCRdb provides this immuneACCESS table in a form limited to in-frame rearrangements. Some clones are lacking; in checked studies, under half of them reflect an unresolved V gene, and why the rest are absent is not known. From that table come the V and J calls and clone size; the DNA was used to work out D and trimming. This sample gives approximately 120,000 clones in total; roughly 85% of them show up just once. The ten largest clones capture roughly 4% of the sample.

A note on this clone: Its antigen target is currently unknown. No base-level quality is on record; no much larger clone is a single base apart.

The sample's time point label is to be understood as: about 28 days (+/-7) after the second vaccine dose. Because spike-specific TCR depth and breadth did not differ between the two schedules, AZD1222 recipients who got a second dose at roughly 4 weeks were pooled with those who got a second dose at roughly 12 weeks. The vaccinee samples were drawn from two UK trials, COV001 and COV002, one of which was a single-blind randomized controlled phase 2/3 trial testing AZD1222 (ChAdOx1 nCoV-19) in healthy adults. For TCRbeta chain sequencing, PBMC samples were collected from trial participants at day 0 and at day 28 after the second dose.

The source of this sequence is an adult who received the AZD1222 COVID-19 vaccine. This material consisted of peripheral blood, taken 28 days after the second AZD1222 dose. The chain is made from TRBV6-5 and TRBJ1-5, and 9 bases in between align with TRBD1. The CDR3 is CASRGQGSGQPQHF. The nucleotides read TGTGCCAGCAGGGGACAGGGCTCAGGGCAGCCCCAGCATTTT.